This TCR beta chain is drawn from a study of blood T cells in healthy people across ages. The V segment lost 2 bases and the J segment 2 bases; nucleotides outside the gene matches: 6. The CDR3 is made up of 15 amino acids. Germline CDR1 reads DFQATT; CDR2 reads SNEGSKA (reference sequence). Study results and caveats: TCR beta diversity, measured per million T cells, fell in a roughly linear way with age. Relative to aged donors, long-lived donors carried more naive CD4+ cells and displayed higher diversity.

A second 7 to 11 cycle PCR used barcoded and J-beta primers. TCRdb reprocessed the 5' RACE reads with MiXCR, giving one entry per CDR3 protein. The sample has fewer than 900,000 distinct CDR3 sequences; 35% to 45% are singletons. In its sample, this clonotype was seen a few times. Its target is unknown. Per sample, at least 5 micrograms of total RNA were extracted. Sample: blood. The sequence was collected from a woman in her sixties in good health. This chain joins TRBV20-1 and TRBJ2-3; 8 nucleotides line up with TRBD2. The CDR3: CSARRSGRLTDTQYF. The CDR3 DNA reads as TGCAGTGCTAGACGAAGCGGGAGACTCACAGATACGCAGTATTTT.